The sequence of this T cell receptor (beta chain) was determined in a study of T cells after posttransplantation cyclophosphamide. Regarding the study as a whole: Later blood repertoires were often dominated by clones from the donor CD8+ memory compartment.

Here immunoSEQ multiplex PCR was the method, and the copy in TCRdb shows in-frame clones only, minus some. The profile covers roughly 49,000 clones, with around 84% appearing a single time and about 2.6% taken by the ten largest. CDR1 is SGHAT and CDR2 is FQNNGV in the germline V gene. The V and J ends lost 1 base and 8 bases respectively, with 8 bases between them. The CDR3 loop spans 12 amino acids. As to this clone: Its antigen is unidentified.

J is TRBJ1-2 and V is TRBV11-2, with unresolved D. The sequenced sample was PBMCs. The receptor's source is a man younger than 40 with a blood cancer, CMV-positive, and with a related stem cell donor. CDR3 amino acids: CASSLVQIGYTF. The DNA for the CDR3 is TGTGCCAGCAGCTTAGTGCAGATAGGCTACACCTTC.